This note documents a single T cell receptor beta chain sequence. The antigen remains unidentified. CDR1 and CDR2 (germline): ENHRY, SYGVKD. J gave up 3 bases and V 4 bases, and 3 bases lay outside the gene matches. The CDR3 runs 13 residues. This entry is derived from a study of OX40 agonist ivuxolimab in advanced cancers. Study summary: The dose-escalation cohort had hepatocellular carcinoma, melanoma, renal cell or head and neck cancer.

Findings and caveats of the study: Individuals who were partial responders at 0.1-3.0 mg/kg had clonal expansion that ranked among the lowest. Expanded peripheral T cells had an undetermined antigen specificity.

Sequenced by immunoSEQ multiplex PCR; TCRdb stores in-frame clones only, minus some. The sample records around 84,000 clones, around 84% being singletons. The source material was CD4+ or CD8+ T cells sorted from blood, sampled in a trial of the OX40 agonist ivuxolimab. The sequence derives from an adult with an advanced solid tumor such as melanoma, head and neck, liver or kidney cancer. The genes are TRBV10-3 and TRBJ2-7; 7 bases are shared with TRBD2. CDR3 bases: TGTGCCATCAGTGCGGGGGGAAACTACGAGCAGTACTTC. Translating gives CAISAGGNYEQYF.